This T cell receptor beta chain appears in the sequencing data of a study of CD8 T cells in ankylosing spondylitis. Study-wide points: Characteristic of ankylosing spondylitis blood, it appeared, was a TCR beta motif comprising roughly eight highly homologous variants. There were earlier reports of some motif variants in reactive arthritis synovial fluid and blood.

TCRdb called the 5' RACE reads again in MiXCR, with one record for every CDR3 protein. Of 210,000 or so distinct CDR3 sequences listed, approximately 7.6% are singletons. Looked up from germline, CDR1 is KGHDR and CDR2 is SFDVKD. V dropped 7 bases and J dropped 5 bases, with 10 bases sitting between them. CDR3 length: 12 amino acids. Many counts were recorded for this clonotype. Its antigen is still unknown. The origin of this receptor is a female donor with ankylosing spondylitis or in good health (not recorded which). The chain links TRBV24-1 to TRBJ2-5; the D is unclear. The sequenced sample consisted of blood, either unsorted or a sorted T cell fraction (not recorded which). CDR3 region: CATSGVGETQYF. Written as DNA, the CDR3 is TGTGCCACCAGCGGTGTCGGGGAGACCCAGTACTTC.